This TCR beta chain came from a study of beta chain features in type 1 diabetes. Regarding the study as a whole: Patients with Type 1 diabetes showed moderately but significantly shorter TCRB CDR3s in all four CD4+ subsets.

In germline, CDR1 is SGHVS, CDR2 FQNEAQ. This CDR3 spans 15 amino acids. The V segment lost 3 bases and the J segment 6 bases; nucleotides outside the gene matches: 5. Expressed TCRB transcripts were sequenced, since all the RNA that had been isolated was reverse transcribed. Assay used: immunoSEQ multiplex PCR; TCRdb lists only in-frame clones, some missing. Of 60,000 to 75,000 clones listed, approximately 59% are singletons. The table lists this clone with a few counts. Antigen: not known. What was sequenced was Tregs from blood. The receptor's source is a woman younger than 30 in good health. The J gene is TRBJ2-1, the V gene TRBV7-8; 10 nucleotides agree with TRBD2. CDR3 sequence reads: CASSLRGLAINEQFF. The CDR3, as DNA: TGTGCCAGCAGCTTGCGGGGACTAGCGATCAATGAGCAGTTCTTC. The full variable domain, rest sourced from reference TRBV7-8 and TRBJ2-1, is GAGVSQSPRYKVAKRGQDVALRCDPISGHVSLFWYQQALGQGPEFLTYFQNEAQLDKSGLPSDRFFAERPEGSVSTLKIQRTQQEDSAVYLCASSLRGLAINEQFFGPGTRLTVL.